The 10 T cell receptor beta chains below were found in one sample sequenced in a study of T cells in Graves' hyperthyroidism and ophthalmopathy. Amplification of TCR beta CDR3 regions used RNA as the template. HTBI primers drove first-round RT-PCR of the TCR CDR3. TCRdb processed the multiplex PCR reads anew with MiXCR; each CDR3 protein has one entry. The sample gives approximately 560,000 distinct CDR3 sequences, 40% to 55% of which show up once; nearly 8.5% is in the top ten. Sequencing input: peripheral blood or thyroid tissue (not recorded which). These receptors originate from a young woman with Graves' hyperthyroidism.

This clonotype was recorded many times. The chain has TRBV15 and TRBJ2-7; perhaps TRBD1 as D (5 bases). V was clipped by 4 bases and J by 4 bases, with 8 bases between them. This CDR3 region has 12 residues. Germline CDR1 reads LNHNV; CDR2 reads YYDKDF (reference sequence). The CDR3 DNA sequence: TGTGCCACCAGCACCGACAGATACGAGCAGTACTTC. It is translated as CATSTDRYEQYF. Full variable domain (rest looked up from reference TRBV15 and TRBJ2-7): DAMVIQNPRYQVTQFGKPVTLSCSQTLNHNVMYWYQQKSSQAPKLLFHYYDKDFNNEADTPDNFQSRRPNTSFCFLDIRSPGLGDTAMYLCATSTDRYEQYFGPGTRLTVT.

This clonotype was seen more than once but under ten times. The germline gene is not matched at one end of the junction; a read error may be the cause. The chain recombines TRBV10-3 with TRBJ1-2, with D possibly being TRBD1 (5 bases). CDR3 size: 14 residues. Germline assignment: CDR1 ENHRY and CDR2 SYGVKD. The CDR3 DNA reads TGTGCCAGCAGTGCTGGGGGGGGTAACTATGGCTACACCTTC. Its protein product is CASSAGGGNYGYTF.

Many counts were recorded for this clonotype. The chain links TRBV29-1 to TRBJ1-2; TRBD1 matches 8 bases. There are 13 residues in the CDR3. Germline V gene lookup returns CDR1 SQVTM and CDR2 ANQGSEA. The junction had 7 bases not matched to a gene; V was cut back by 6 bases and J by 4 bases. The CDR3 DNA is TGCAGCGTCTACGACAGGGGCCTCTATGGCTACACCTTC. Residues: CSVYDRGLYGYTF.

The chain uses TRBV19 and TRBJ1-4; possible D gene TRBD1, 6 bases. The CDR3 spans 14 residues. Trimming left V 3 bases short and J 13 bases short, with 18 bases between. The germline CDR1 and CDR2 sequences are LNHDA and SQIVND (reference sequence). The CDR3 region is CASSMRGATGGLFF. CDR3 in DNA: TGTGCCAGTAGTATGAGGGGGGCTACCGGAGGACTGTTTTTT.

This clonotype was found a few times. The V gene is TRBV10-3, the J gene TRBJ1-2, with 11 bases lining up with TRBD1. Germline CDR1 is ENHRY and CDR2 is SYGVKD. J was trimmed by 4 bases and V by 4 bases; bases with no gene match: 2. The CDR3 runs to 14 residues. CDR3 loop: CAISGTGGVYGYTF. CDR3 DNA sequence: TGTGCCATCAGTGGGACAGGGGGCGTCTATGGCTACACCTTC.

Concerning this clonotype itself: Its ends do not fully match the called genes, so a read error is possible. V gene TRBV7-9 combines with J gene TRBJ2-6, with D possibly matching TRBD2 (6 bases). Germline CDR1 and CDR2: SEHNR and FQNEAQ (reference sequence). This CDR3 comprises 13 residues. For the CDR3, the DNA is TGTGCCAGCAGCTCATCCGGGGGCAACGTCCTGACTTTC. It encodes CASSSSGGNVLTF.

With regard to this clonotype: One end of the junction is discordant with germline, which a read error may explain. This chain uses TRBV4-3 with TRBJ1-1; 7 positions agree with TRBD1. The CDR3 spans 15 residues. In germline, CDR1 is LGHNA, CDR2 YSLEER. The DNA for the CDR3 is TGCGCCAGCAGCCAACGGGGACAGTTGAACATTGAAGCTTTCTTT. Translating it yields CASSQRGQLNIEAFF.

The table lists this clonotype with a few counts. This chain uses TRBV7-6 with TRBJ1-6; 9 positions match TRBD1. CDR1 is SGHVS, CDR2 FNYEAQ, per germline. The CDR3 is 14 residues long. Trimming at V came to 5 bases and at J to 7 bases, leaving 3 bases not matched to a gene. DNA for the CDR3: TGTGCCAGCAGCCAGGACAGGGGAAATTCACCCCTCCACTTT. This gives the protein CASSQDRGNSPLHF.

This clonotype occurred once. A read error may produce the germline difference seen at one junction end. The rearrangement links TRBV9 to TRBJ2-7; D call uncertain. Germline V CDR1 and CDR2: SGDLS, YYNGEE. The CDR3 totals 13 residues. The CDR3 sequence: CASSHSARDEQDF. CDR3 in DNA: TGCGCCAGCAGCCATTCGGCCAGAGACGAGCAGGACTTC.

This clonotype was detected a few times. The chain uses TRBV19 and TRBJ2-5; TRBD1 might be the D (6 bases). The CDR3 spans 15 residues. With 5 bases removed from V and 4 bases from J, the gap between germline ends came to 17 bases. Germline CDR1 is LNHDA and CDR2 is SQIVND (reference sequence). The CDR3 spells CASSLTGFSGETQYF. DNA for the CDR3: TGTGCCAGTAGTTTAACAGGGTTCTCGGGAGAGACCCAGTACTTC.